This is a list of T cell receptor beta chains from one sample in a study of T-cell reconstitution after alpha-beta-depleted transplantation in children. Using its own MiXCR run on the PCR reads, TCRdb lists one record per CDR3 protein. The sample includes fewer than 750,000 distinct CDR3 sequences, around 23% of them seen just once. Specimen: PBMCs, mostly from graft donor cells, collected 360 days after TCRalphabeta/CD19-depleted stem cell transplant. Every receptor here comes from a boy younger than two who had a stem cell transplant for acute myeloid leukemia, so the T cells may come from the graft donor. The CDR3 runs from the conserved cysteine through the conserved F or W. D genes are given only for firm matches. A clone size is listed for some rows: how often the clone was seen (once, few, many), or a class if it is expanded.

>TRBV29-1|NA|TRBJ1-2|many
TGCAGCGTTGGTGGCGGCTACACCTTC
CSVGGGYTF
>TRBV7-2|TRBD2|TRBJ2-7|few
TGTGCCAGCAGCCCTAGCGGGGCCACCTACGAGCAGTACTTC
CASSPSGATYEQYF
>TRBV6-2/TRBV6-3|NA|TRBJ2-3|NA
TGTGCCAGCGCACGACATACACCTAGCACAGATACGCAGTATTTT
CASARHTPSTDTQYF
>TRBV6-2/TRBV6-3|TRBD2|TRBJ2-1|few
TGTGCCAGCAGTTACGGGACTAGCGGGCAGTTCTTC
CASSYGTSGQFF
>TRBV20-1|NA|TRBJ2-7|few
TGCAGTGCTAGACCAGGCCCCGACGAGCAGTACTTC
CSARPGPDEQYF
>TRBV12-3/TRBV12-4|TRBD1|TRBJ1-1|NA
TGTGCCAGCAGTGTCCGGGACAGGGGGAACACTGAAGCTTTCTTT
CASSVRDRGNTEAFF
>TRBV29-1|TRBD2|TRBJ2-3|NA
TGCAGCGTACAAGGGGTACTAGCGGGGTCTAGCACAGATACGCAGTATTTT
CSVQGVLAGSSTDTQYF
>TRBV7-2|NA|TRBJ2-7|few
TGTGCCAGCAGCTTAGCGCAGGGCGAGCTTTACGAGCAGTACTTC
CASSLAQGELYEQYF
>TRBV6-5|TRBD2|TRBJ2-3|many
TGTGCCAGCAGTTATTTGAGCGGGGGGGCCTCAGATACGCAGTATTTT
CASSYLSGGASDTQYF
>TRBV20-1|TRBD2|TRBJ2-1|NA
TGCAGTGCTAGACGGGGAGGCGGGGGGCCCTACAATGAGCAGTTCTTC
CSARRGGGGPYNEQFF
>TRBV29-1|TRBD1|TRBJ2-7|NA
TGCAGCGCCCAGAAGGGGACAGGGTCCTACGAGCAGTACTTC
CSAQKGTGSYEQYF
>TRBV12-3/TRBV12-4|TRBD2|TRBJ2-2|NA
TGTGCCAGCAATGCTCTAGCGGGGGGGTCCGGGGAGCTGTTTTTT
CASNALAGGSGELFF
>TRBV6-1|NA|TRBJ2-3|NA
TGTGCCAGCAGTCCAATCAGGAGTTTAACAGATACGCAGTATTTT
CASSPIRSLTDTQYF
>TRBV11-2|NA|TRBJ2-5|NA
TGTGCCAGCAGCTTAGGGGCTAGCGAACGACGTGAGACCCAGTACTTC
CASSLGASERRETQYF
>TRBV6-2/TRBV6-3|TRBD2|TRBJ2-1|few
TGTGCCAGCAGTCACACTAGCGGGAAGTACAATGAGCAGTTCTTC
CASSHTSGKYNEQFF
>TRBV20-1|NA|TRBJ2-3|many
TGCAGTGCTAGCGGGGTGGCAGATACGCAGTATTTT
CSASGVADTQYF
>TRBV12-3/TRBV12-4|NA|TRBJ1-5|few
TGTGCCAGCAGTCGCCAGACAAATAGCAATCAGCCCCAGCATTTT
CASSRQTNSNQPQHF
>TRBV7-2|NA|TRBJ2-7|once
TGTGCCAGCAGCTTAGCGCCGACTGCCAGCTACGAGCAGTACTTC
CASSLAPTASYEQYF
>TRBV5-1|NA|TRBJ2-1|many
TGCGCCAGCAGCTTGTCCAGCCAGCAGACCAATGAGCAGTTCTTC
CASSLSSQQTNEQFF
>TRBV20-1|NA|TRBJ2-4|few
TGCAGTGCTAGAGATTATTGGACGGAAGACTTAAACATTCAGTACTTC
CSARDYWTEDLNIQYF
>TRBV5-1|TRBD2|TRBJ2-3|NA
TGCGCCAGCAGCTTAGTACTAGCGGGGGGCGCAGATACGCAGTATTTT
CASSLVLAGGADTQYF
>TRBV20-1|NA|TRBJ1-1|NA
TGCAGTGCTAGAGATAACAGGAGGGGCACTGAAGCTTTCTTT
CSARDNRRGTEAFF
>TRBV20-1|NA|TRBJ1-2|many
TGCAGTGCTAGTCCAGGAGTGAGCTATGGCTACACCTTC
CSASPGVSYGYTF
>TRBV6-4|TRBD1|TRBJ2-2|NA
TGTGCCAGCAGTGACAGGACAGGGGCATCCGGGGAGCTGTTTTTT
CASSDRTGASGELFF
>TRBV12-3/TRBV12-4|NA|TRBJ1-3|NA
TGTGCCAGCAGTTTACTGGCAGTCAGCTCTGGAAACACCATATATTTT
CASSLLAVSSGNTIYF
>TRBV12-3/TRBV12-4|NA|TRBJ2-1|NA
TGTGCCAGCAAAGAGGGGAATGAGCAGTTCTTC
CASKEGNEQFF
>TRBV6-1|NA|TRBJ1-2|many
TGTGCCAGCACACAGGGTTATAACTATGGCTACACCTTC
CASTQGYNYGYTF
>TRBV20-1|NA|TRBJ2-1|few
TGCAGTGCTCGCCGGGGCGCAAGCTCCTACAATGAGCAGTTCTTC
CSARRGASSYNEQFF
>TRBV29-1|NA|TRBJ2-7|many
TGCAGCGTCAGACAGGACGAGCAGTACTTC
CSVRQDEQYF
>TRBV10-3|NA|TRBJ2-7|few
TGTGCCATCAGTGCGAGGGCAGGGAAGGACGAGCAGTACTTC
CAISARAGKDEQYF
>TRBV5-1|NA|TRBJ1-2|NA
TGCGCCAGCAGCTTGGGGGCGGCTGGCTACACCTTC
CASSLGAAGYTF
>TRBV29-1|NA|TRBJ2-5|few
TGCAGCGTTGAAGCGGGGAGGGAGACCCAGTACTTC
CSVEAGRETQYF
>TRBV24-1|TRBD1|TRBJ2-7|few
TGTGCCTCACTGCCGGGACAGTTATACGAGCAGTACTTC
CASLPGQLYEQYF
>TRBV29-1|NA|TRBJ2-1|many
TGCAGCGTTGGGATAGGGACCTCCTACAATGAGCAGTTCTTC
CSVGIGTSYNEQFF
>TRBV20-1|NA|TRBJ1-6|many
TGCAGTGCTAGAGATCTAAGGAGTAATTCACCCCTCCACTTT
CSARDLRSNSPLHF
>TRBV20-1|NA|TRBJ2-1|NA
TGCAGTGCTAGAGAAAAGGGGGGACCCTACAATGAGCAGTTCTTC
CSAREKGGPYNEQFF
>TRBV7-9|NA|TRBJ2-3|many
TGTGCCAGCAGCTTAGCGCTCGGCAGCACAGATACGCAGTATTTT
CASSLALGSTDTQYF
>TRBV29-1|NA|TRBJ2-3|NA
TGCAGCGTGGAGCAGGGCACAAGCACAGATACGCAGTATTTT
CSVEQGTSTDTQYF
>TRBV12-3/TRBV12-4|NA|TRBJ2-2|NA
TGTGCCAGCAGTTTAGTAGTGCCCACCGGGGAGCTGTTTTTT
CASSLVVPTGELFF
>TRBV7-2|NA|TRBJ2-2|many
TGTGCCAGCAGCTTAGCGAGGGGCTCCGGGGAGCTGTTTTTT
CASSLARGSGELFF
>TRBV7-9|NA|TRBJ1-2|many
TGTGCCAGCAGCGGGGACGGTGTTTATGGCTACACCTTC
CASSGDGVYGYTF
>TRBV28|NA|TRBJ1-5|few
TGTGCCAGCAGCGATTATAGGACTCCCAGGGACCAAAATCAGCCCCAGCATTTT
CASSDYRTPRDQNQPQHF
>TRBV12-3/TRBV12-4|NA|TRBJ2-4|few
TGTGCCAGCAGTCCTGGCTGGGGTGCGCGGAGGACCTTAAACATTCAGTACTTC
CASSPGWGARRTLNIQYF
>TRBV18|TRBD2|TRBJ2-1|many
TGTGCCAGCTCACCAGTCGTGCTAGCGGGGGGGTCTTACAATGAGCAGTTCTTC
CASSPVVLAGGSYNEQFF
>TRBV27|NA|TRBJ2-7|NA
TGTGCCAGCAGTCCCAGGGCGAGGGCCCTCTCCTACGAGCAGTACTTC
CASSPRARALSYEQYF
>TRBV12-3/TRBV12-4|NA|TRBJ2-7|NA
TGTGCCAGCAGTCCGACACGGGACCCTGTCGAGCAGTACTTC
CASSPTRDPVEQYF
>TRBV12-3/TRBV12-4|NA|TRBJ2-1|many
TGTGCCAGCAGTTTCCCTCTAGCTTTTAGCTACAATGAGCAGTTCTTC
CASSFPLAFSYNEQFF
>TRBV15|NA|TRBJ1-2|NA
TGTGCCACCAGCAGAGTGGGAGGGAACTATGGCTACACCTTC
CATSRVGGNYGYTF
>TRBV5-6|NA|TRBJ1-1|NA
TGTGCCAGCAGCTTGGGGTACGCGGTCACTGAAGCTTTCTTT
CASSLGYAVTEAFF
>TRBV28|NA|TRBJ1-3|once
TGTGCCAGCAGTTTGTTCCAGCTCAGCTCTGGAAACACCATATATTTT
CASSLFQLSSGNTIYF
>TRBV13|NA|TRBJ2-7|few
TGTGCCAGCAGCCCTAGACAAGGACAGACCTACTACGAGCAGTACTTC
CASSPRQGQTYYEQYF
>TRBV6-1|TRBD1|TRBJ1-2|NA
TGTGCCAGCAGGTGGGACAGGCTCGCCCCTGAAGCTAACTATGGCTACACCTTC
CASRWDRLAPEANYGYTF
>TRBV6-5|NA|TRBJ2-4|many
TGTGCCAGCAGTTACGGCACCCCCTGGGGGAAGGGGAACATTCAGTACTTC
CASSYGTPWGKGNIQYF
>TRBV20-1|NA|TRBJ2-3|few
TGCAGTGCTACTACCCATTGGGATACGCAGTATTTT
CSATTHWDTQYF
>TRBV11-2|NA|TRBJ2-6|NA
TGTGCCAGCAGGCGCCGATGGACAGCCCGCATCTCTGGGGCCAACGTCCTGACTTTC
CASRRRWTARISGANVLTF